This entry lists 23 T cell receptor beta chains sequenced from one sample in a study of T cell responses to AZD1222 COVID-19 vaccine. Some clones are missing from TCRdb's copy, which holds only in-frame ones; the method was immunoSEQ multiplex PCR. The table lists 100,000 or so clones, around nine tenths of them singletons. Specimen: peripheral blood, collected on day 0 of AZD1222 vaccination. These receptor sequences come from an adult in good health.

The chain couples TRBV5-1 to TRBJ1-2; 8 nucleotides agree with TRBD1. V trimming: 3 bases; J trimming: 3 bases; junction bases outside the gene matches: 4. This CDR3 region has 14 residues. The germline CDR1 and CDR2 sequences are SGHRS and YFSETQ. The CDR3 is CASSSGQGDYGYTF. DNA for the CDR3: TGCGCCAGCAGCTCTGGACAGGGCGACTATGGCTACACCTTC. Full variable domain (remainder filled in from reference TRBV5-1 and TRBJ1-2): KAGVTQTPRYLIKTRGQQVTLSCSPISGHRSVSWYQQTPGQGLQFLFEYFSETQRNKGNFPGRFSGRQFSNSRSEMNVSTLELGDSALYLCASSSGQGDYGYTFGSGTRLTVV.

This clone turned up a few times. The genes are TRBV28 and TRBJ1-4; D possibly corresponds to TRBD1 (6 bases). CDR3 size: 11 residues. Trimming took off 6 bases at V and 12 bases at J, with 11 bases between the two ends. From germline, CDR1 is MDHEN and CDR2 SYDVKM. The CDR3 region has the DNA TGTGCCAGCAGAATACAGGGAGAACTGTTTTTT. Residues: CASRIQGELFF.

The gene calls are TRBV20-1 and TRBJ1-6; D unresolved. CDR1 and CDR2 (germline): DFQATT, SNEGSKA (reference sequence). The CDR3 is 18 residues long. V shed 3 bases and J shed 0 bases, with 18 bases lying between them. The CDR3 DNA reads as TGCAGTGCTAGTACCCTAGGTTTGGAGTCCTCCTATAATTCACCCCTCCACTTT. It yields the protein CSASTLGLESSYNSPLHF.

V is TRBV2 and J is TRBJ2-1, with TRBD1 identical over 7 bases. This CDR3 contains 13 residues. V was clipped by 8 bases and J by 7 bases; unmatched bases: 8. From germline, CDR1 is SNHLY and CDR2 FYNNEI. The CDR3 here is CASPGTDKNEQFF. The CDR3 nucleotides are TGTGCCAGCCCCGGGACAGACAAGAATGAGCAGTTCTTC.

V is TRBV20-1 and J is TRBJ2-1; 7 positions agree with TRBD2. CDR1 and CDR2 from the germline V gene are DFQATT and SNEGSKA (reference sequence). The ends lost 3 bases at V and 10 bases at J; junction bases unmatched: 12. The CDR3 length is 14 residues. The CDR3 here is CSASGGGSYREQFF. The CDR3 bases are TGCAGTGCTAGTGGCGGGGGTTCGTATAGAGAGCAGTTCTTC.

The J gene is TRBJ2-7, the V gene TRBV7-2; 10 nucleotides line up with TRBD2. CDR3 size: 17 residues. Germline loops: CDR1 SGHTA, CDR2 FQGNSA. Trimming took 5 bases from V and 4 from J; bases not matched to a gene: 14. CDR3 protein: CASSPSGASGSFYEQYF. The CDR3 DNA sequence: TGTGCCAGCAGCCCCAGCGGGGCTAGCGGGAGTTTTTACGAGCAGTACTTC.

This chain joins TRBV13 and TRBJ1-1; 8 bases are shared with TRBD1. The CDR3 is made up of 12 amino acids. Trimming took 10 bases from V and 1 from J; bases not matched to a gene: 2. Germline V CDR1 and CDR2: PRHDT, FYEKMQ (reference sequence). CDR3 sequence (DNA): TGTGCCACTGGGACAGGGAACACTGAAGCTTTCTTT. Translation gives CATGTGNTEAFF. Supplemented by reference TRBV13 and TRBJ1-1, the full variable domain reads AAGVIQSPRHLIKEKRETATLKCYPIPRHDTVYWYQQGPGQDPQFLISFYEKMQSDKGSIPDRFSAQQFSDYHSELNMSSLELGDSALYFCATGTGNTEAFFGQGTRLTVV.

This clone was recorded only once. The chain carries TRBV27 and TRBJ1-2, with no clear D. The V and J ends lost 4 bases and 0 bases respectively, with 6 bases between them. This CDR3 comprises 13 residues. Germline CDR1 and CDR2: MNHEY and SMNVEV (reference sequence). Written as DNA, the CDR3 is TGTGCCAGCAGTTCTCGGACTAACTATGGCTACACCTTC. As protein: CASSSRTNYGYTF.

The CDR3 DNA is TGTGCCAGCATTTCGACAGGGAGAATCAATTCACCCCTCCACTTT. Its protein product is CASISTGRINSPLHF. This chain links TRBV28 with TRBJ1-6; the match to TRBD1 covers 7 bases. Germline CDR1 reads MDHEN; CDR2 reads SYDVKM. V was clipped by 7 bases and J by 7 bases; unmatched bases: 10. The CDR3 length is 15 residues.

The genes are TRBV2 and TRBJ1-4, with D possibly matching TRBD1 (5 bases). This CDR3 comprises 14 residues. Germline CDR1 and CDR2: SNHLY and FYNNEI. The V end lost 10 bases, the J end lost 0 bases, and 12 bases lay between the germline ends. In DNA form, the CDR3 reads TGTGCCACCAATCGGGGGGCAACTAATGAAAAACTGTTTTTT. Protein: CATNRGATNEKLFF. The complete variable domain, with remaining parts taken from reference TRBV2 and TRBJ1-4, reads EPEVTQTPSHQVTQMGQEVILRCVPISNHLYFYWYRQILGQKVEFLVSFYNNEISEKSEIFDDQFSVERPDGSNFTLKIRSTKLEDSAMYFCATNRGATNEKLFFGSGTQLSVL.

V usage is TRBV6-5 and J usage is TRBJ2-2; D possibly corresponds to TRBD2 (7 bases). Trimming shortened V by 7 bases and J by 3 bases, and 15 bases separated the two germline ends. In germline, CDR1 is MNHEY, CDR2 SVGAGI. The CDR3 consists of 15 residues. CDR3 sequence: CASITREGDTGELFF. The CDR3 DNA follows: TGTGCCAGCATCACGAGGGAGGGGGACACCGGGGAGCTGTTTTTT.

This clone was detected only a few times. The chain joins TRBV7-9 to TRBJ2-1; D is uncertain. The V gene lost 3 bases and the J gene lost 7 bases, with 16 bases spanning the gap. The CDR3 has 15 amino acids. The germline V gene encodes CDR1 SEHNR and CDR2 FQNEAQ (reference sequence). CDR3 in DNA: TGTGCCAGCAGCTTCCCCATTGCGAAGGAGAATGAGCAGTTCTTC. Residues: CASSFPIAKENEQFF. The full variable domain, completed using reference TRBV7-9 and TRBJ2-1, is DTGVSQNPRHKITKRGQNVTFRCDPISEHNRLYWYRQTLGQGPEFLTYFQNEAQLEKSRLLSDRFSAERPKGSFSTLEIQRTEQGDSAMYLCASSFPIAKENEQFFGPGTRLTVL.

This sequence joins TRBV6-2 or TRBV6-3 and TRBJ1-5; tentative D call: TRBD1 (5 bases). CDR3 length: 17 amino acids. V lost 4 bases, J lost 0 bases, and 16 bases lay in between. Germline lookup yields CDR1 MNHEY and CDR2 SVGEGT. The CDR3 sequence: CASSSGTAAYSNQPQHF. The DNA of the CDR3 is TGTGCCAGCAGTTCCGGGACCGCTGCTTATAGCAATCAGCCCCAGCATTTT.

V usage is TRBV7-2 and J usage is TRBJ2-1; 12 bases line up with TRBD2. The length of the CDR3 is 16 residues. Germline assignment: CDR1 SGHTA and CDR2 FQGNSA. V was pared by 2 bases and J by 7 bases, with 6 bases of the junction left unmatched. The CDR3 region is CASSLTSGGPGNEQFF. CDR3 bases: TGTGCCAGCAGCTTAACTAGCGGGGGGCCGGGGAATGAGCAGTTCTTC.

The chain links TRBV28 to TRBJ1-5, with 9 bases lining up with TRBD1. The germline gives CDR1 MDHEN, CDR2 SYDVKM. This CDR3 region has 16 residues. Trimming took 1 base from V and 4 from J; bases not matched to a gene: 5. CDR3 DNA sequence: TGTGCCAGCAGTTTATACCGGGACAGGGTAAATCAGCCCCAGCATTTT. This codes for CASSLYRDRVNQPQHF. The full variable domain, in which reference TRBV28 and TRBJ1-5 provide the parts outside the CDR3, is DVKVTQSSRYLVKRTGEKVFLECVQDMDHENMFWYRQDPGLGLRLIYFSYDVKMKEKGDIPEGYSVSREKKERFSLILESASTNQTSMYLCASSLYRDRVNQPQHFGDGTRLSIL.

The chain is built from TRBV28 and TRBJ2-7, with a possible D match to TRBD2 (7 bases). This CDR3 comprises 14 residues. Per germline, CDR1 MDHEN and CDR2 SYDVKM. V lost 3 bases and J 0 bases, leaving 9 bases between the germline ends. DNA for the CDR3: TGTGCCAGCAGTTTTGGGGGGGCCTCCTACGAGCAGTACTTC. It encodes CASSFGGASYEQYF. Looking up the rest from reference TRBV28 and TRBJ2-7 gives the full variable domain: DVKVTQSSRYLVKRTGEKVFLECVQDMDHENMFWYRQDPGLGLRLIYFSYDVKMKEKGDIPEGYSVSREKKERFSLILESASTNQTSMYLCASSFGGASYEQYFGPGTRLTVT.

This chain links TRBV7-3 with TRBJ2-1, with unresolved D. Trimming shortened V by 5 bases and J by 1 base, and 9 bases separated the two germline ends. Germline V gene data show CDR1 as SGHTA and CDR2 as FQGTGA. The CDR3 spans 14 residues. CDR3 coding DNA: TGTGCCAGCAGCCGGGTAGTGTCCTACAATGAGCAGTTCTTC. Translating it yields CASSRVVSYNEQFF.

This clone was found once. One end of the junction fails to match germline, which may point to a read error. The CDR3 region is CASRTSNRGAEF. DNA for the CDR3: TGTGCCAGCAGGACGAGTAACAGGGGAGCTGAATTC. The genes are TRBV6-7 and TRBJ2-7; TRBD1 matches 7 bases. TRBV6-7 is an ORF; its function is uncertain. This CDR3 contains 12 residues.

This clone has only one observation. The V and J genes are TRBV28 and TRBJ2-3, with 11 positions matching TRBD2. The CDR3 runs to 17 residues. Germline V gene lookup returns CDR1 MDHEN and CDR2 SYDVKM. Trimming removed 7 bases from V and 8 bases from J; junction bases left unmatched: 17. The CDR3 nucleotides are TGTGCCAGCAAGTTAACTAGCGGGGGTGGGGCGGCGGGTACGCAGTATTTT. Its protein product is CASKLTSGGGAAGTQYF.

The rearrangement links TRBV2 to TRBJ1-6; D might be TRBD1 (5 bases). V gave up 7 bases and J gave up 8 bases, with 21 bases separating them. The CDR3 consists of 16 residues. Per the germline V gene, CDR1 is SNHLY and CDR2 is FYNNEI. The CDR3 spells CASTEDLGTADSPLHF. DNA for the CDR3: TGTGCCAGCACTGAGGACCTTGGGACTGCCGATTCACCCCTCCACTTT.

The chain carries TRBV19 and TRBJ1-3, with a weak D call TRBD1 (5 bases). CDR3 length equals 16 residues. CDR1 is LNHDA, CDR2 SQIVND, per germline (reference sequence). The V end lost 7 bases, the J end lost 0 bases, and 16 bases lay between the germline ends. The CDR3 DNA reads TGTGCCAGTACAGGTCTCGGGGGAGGCTCTGGAAACACCATATATTTT. This gives the protein CASTGLGGGSGNTIYF.

This clone was detected only once. The genes are TRBV12-5 and TRBJ2-7, with 8 nucleotides matching TRBD1. The V gene end was trimmed by 6 bases and the J gene end by 3 bases; junction bases not matched to a gene: 10. The CDR3 sequence is 15 residues long. Germline V lookup: CDR1 LGHNT, CDR2 FRNRAP. The CDR3 spells CASGRRTGLHYEQYF. The CDR3 DNA follows: TGTGCTAGTGGAAGGAGGACAGGGCTCCACTACGAGCAGTACTTC.

The rearrangement uses TRBV5-6 and TRBJ2-6; D uncertain. CDR1 and CDR2 (germline): SGHDT, YYEEEE. The V end lost 2 bases, the J end lost 4 bases, and 7 bases lay between the germline ends. The CDR3 has 14 amino acids. CDR3 region: CASSFPTGANVLTF. CDR3 nucleotide sequence: TGTGCCAGCAGCTTTCCGACAGGGGCCAACGTCCTGACTTTC.